The 3 T cell receptor beta chains below come from one sample, sequenced in a study of blood T cell repertoires in COVID-19. Clones were read by immunoSEQ multiplex PCR, and TCRdb kept only the in-frame ones, dropping some. The data show about 120,000 clones, with roughly 85% seen just once and less than 8.5% held by the top ten. Sequenced sample: peripheral blood. These receptors were collected from a man older than 75 with active or convalescent COVID-19.

CDR3 nucleotide sequence: TGTGCCAGCAGTAATCTAGCGGGGAGTTTCAATGAGCAGTTCTTC. It yields the protein CASSNLAGSFNEQFF. The rearrangement joins TRBV6-4 to TRBJ2-1, with 9 positions matching TRBD2. The CDR3 contains 15 residues. Germline V gene sequence: CDR1 MRHNA, CDR2 SNTAGT. Losses at the gene ends were 5 bases for V and 6 bases for J; bases not matched to a gene: 8.

The sample holds many counts of this clone. The chain links TRBV9 to TRBJ2-1; 8 bases are shared with TRBD2. The V gene's germline CDR1 is SGDLS and CDR2 YYNGEE. V shed 0 bases and J 10 bases; nucleotides not matched to a gene: 0. This CDR3 has 12 amino acids. CDR3 residues: CASSVVAGEQFF. The CDR3 bases are TGTGCCAGCAGCGTAGTAGCGGGAGAGCAGTTCTTC.

The rearrangement joins TRBV9 to TRBJ2-2; 15 bases line up with TRBD2. Germline V lookup: CDR1 SGDLS, CDR2 YYNGEE. Losses at the gene ends were 0 bases for V and 7 bases for J; bases not matched to a gene: 4. This CDR3 spans 17 amino acids. CDR3 amino acids: CASSVGGLAGGLGELFF. CDR3 in DNA: TGTGCCAGCAGCGTAGGGGGACTAGCGGGAGGACTCGGGGAGCTGTTTTTT.